The 32 T cell receptor beta chains reported below all come from one sample, sequenced in a study of cytomegalovirus exposure and HLA in healthy donors. PCR primers comprised 60 Vbeta and 13 Jbeta primers. The method was immunoSEQ multiplex PCR; TCRdb's version includes in-frame clones alone and lacks a portion of them. The table lists 110,000 to 150,000 clones, around 70% of them singletons, with approximately 1.6% in the top ten. Material: PBMCs. Source of these receptors: a woman in her 30s in good health and CMV-seronegative.

The V and J genes are TRBV6-6 and TRBJ2-3; D is uncertain. With 0 bases removed from V and 0 bases from J, the gap between germline ends came to 10 bases. The CDR3 sequence is 16 residues long. Germline CDR1 and CDR2: MNHNY and SVGAGI (reference sequence). CDR3 protein: CASSYSVEPSTDTQYF. CDR3 DNA: TGTGCCAGCAGTTACTCGGTAGAGCCTAGCACAGATACGCAGTATTTT.

The V and J genes are TRBV7-9 and TRBJ1-1; D perhaps matches TRBD1 (5 bases). Germline V gene lookup returns CDR1 SEHNR and CDR2 FQNEAQ (reference sequence). Trimming stripped 8 bases from V and 7 bases from J, with 23 bases between. The CDR3 has 15 amino acids. CDR3 bases: TGTGCCAGCTCACTTCCCCGGCAGGGCGGTATTGAAGCTTTCTTT. Protein: CASSLPRQGGIEAFF.

The chain joins TRBV9 to TRBJ2-7, with D hard to call. The germline CDR1 and CDR2 sequences are SGDLS and YYNGEE. The CDR3 spans 14 residues. V was pared by 2 bases and J by 2 bases, with 11 bases between. CDR3 bases: TGTGCCAGCAGCGTTCAGGTGGGCCCCTACGAGCAGTACTTC. It is translated as CASSVQVGPYEQYF.

The genes are TRBV7-2 and TRBJ1-4; possible D gene TRBD1, 5 bases. V was shortened by 6 bases and J by 6 bases, with 14 bases between the two germline ends. CDR1 is SGHTA and CDR2 is FQGNSA in the germline V gene. This CDR3 has 14 residues. The CDR3 loop is CASRGGDPYEKLFF. In DNA, the CDR3 is TGTGCCAGCAGGGGGGGGGATCCCTATGAAAAACTGTTTTTT. The whole variable domain, filled in from reference TRBV7-2 and TRBJ1-4, reads GAGVSQSPSNKVTEKGKDVELRCDPISGHTALYWYRQSLGQGLEFLIYFQGNSAPDKSGLPSDRFSAERTGGSVSTLTIQRTQQEDSAVYLCASRGGDPYEKLFFGSGTQLSVL.

The J gene is TRBJ2-3, the V gene TRBV15, with 7 bases identical to TRBD2. V dropped 7 bases and J dropped 5; count of bases not matched to a gene: 12. The CDR3 covers 15 residues. Germline-derived CDR1 and CDR2 are LNHNV and YYDKDF (reference sequence). CDR3 amino acids: CATTGGRAQEDTQYF. The DNA of the CDR3 is TGTGCCACCACTGGGGGGAGGGCCCAAGAAGATACGCAGTATTTT.

The rearrangement links TRBV9 to TRBJ1-2; D gene uncertain. The CDR3 spans 12 residues. Germline V gene data show CDR1 as SGDLS and CDR2 as YYNGEE. V was clipped by 8 bases and J by 5 bases, with 13 bases between them. The CDR3 spells CASFQVRYGYTF. CDR3 nucleotide sequence: TGTGCCAGTTTTCAGGTCAGATATGGCTACACCTTC. Variable domain in full (rest from reference TRBV9 and TRBJ1-2): DSGVTQTPKHLITATGQRVTLRCSPRSGDLSVYWYQQSLDQGLQFLIQYYNGEERAKGNILERFSAQQFPDLHSELNLSSLELGDSALYFCASFQVRYGYTFGSGTRLTVV.

The chain combines TRBV9 with TRBJ1-6; 11 nucleotides align to TRBD1. The CDR3 is 17 amino acids. Germline CDR1 is SGDLS and CDR2 is YYNGEE. After removal of 4 bases from V and 8 bases from J, the junction contained 11 bases not matched to a gene. The CDR3 is CASSPWDRGDLDSPLHF. The CDR3 nucleotides read TGTGCCAGCAGCCCCTGGGACAGGGGGGATCTCGATTCACCCCTCCACTTT.

The V gene is TRBV7-9, the J gene TRBJ2-7, with 8 bases identical to TRBD1. This CDR3 region has 14 residues. Germline lookup yields CDR1 SEHNR and CDR2 FQNEAQ (reference sequence). Unmatched junction bases numbered 4, after V lost 0 bases and J lost 6 bases. In DNA, the CDR3 is TGTGCCAGCAGCTTAGCTCATGACAGGGGCGAGCAGTACTTC. Translation: CASSLAHDRGEQYF.

The V and J genes are TRBV14 and TRBJ2-1; D might be TRBD1 (5 bases). The CDR3 has 18 residues. Germline assignment: CDR1 SGHDN and CDR2 FVKESK. Trimming removed 0 bases at V and 12 bases at J, with 27 bases between. This chain's CDR3 is CASSQDYGAGRTMSGQFF. CDR3 nucleotides: TGTGCCAGCAGCCAAGATTATGGGGCAGGGCGTACAATGAGTGGGCAGTTCTTC.

This clone was detected only a few times. V and J are TRBV6-5 and TRBJ2-7, with a weak D call TRBD2 (6 bases). V gave up 2 bases and J gave up 0 bases, with 8 bases separating them. Germline V gene lookup returns CDR1 MNHEY and CDR2 SVGAGI. CDR3 length: 14 residues. The CDR3 reads CASSYGRSSYEQYF. As DNA, the CDR3 is TGTGCCAGCAGTTACGGGAGGAGCTCCTACGAGCAGTACTTC.

This clone has a handful of counts. This chain connects TRBV6-1 to TRBJ2-7, with TRBD2 identical over 10 bases. This CDR3 comprises 15 residues. Unmatched junction bases numbered 5, after V lost 6 bases and J lost 0 bases. Germline CDR1 MNHNS, CDR2 SASEGT. The CDR3 loop reads CASSLLAGASYEQYV. The CDR3 nucleotides read TGTGCCAGCAGCCTCCTAGCGGGGGCCTCCTACGAGCAGTACGTC.

The CDR3 loop is CASDWGGDTEAFF. DNA for the CDR3: TGTGCCAGTGACTGGGGGGGGGACACTGAAGCTTTCTTT. The rearrangement joins TRBV6-1 to TRBJ1-1, with a possible D match to TRBD1 (5 bases). CDR1 and CDR2 from the germline V gene are MNHNS and SASEGT. Trimming left V 9 bases short and J 3 bases short, with 14 bases between. The length of the CDR3 is 13 residues.

The V and J genes are TRBV5-1 and TRBJ1-6; 9 bases agree with TRBD1. Germline lookup yields CDR1 SGHRS and CDR2 YFSETQ. Germline trimming cut 3 bases from V and 12 bases from J; bases unmatched to any gene: 7. The CDR3 totals 14 residues. CDR3 protein: CASSSTGGGGPLHF. The CDR3 DNA sequence: TGCGCCAGCAGCTCGACAGGGGGAGGAGGACCCCTCCACTTT.

This chain uses TRBV29-1 with TRBJ2-5, with TRBD1 identical over 7 bases. There are 14 residues in the CDR3. V trimming: 2 bases; J trimming: 7 bases; junction bases outside the gene matches: 10. Germline CDR1 reads SQVTM; CDR2 reads ANQGSEA. The CDR3 sequence: CSVERVRGPGTQYF. As DNA, the CDR3 is TGCAGCGTTGAAAGAGTAAGGGGGCCTGGGACCCAGTACTTC.

Comment on this clone: The same CDR3 can be traced to other DNA sequences in this sample. The chain employs TRBV6-5 and TRBJ1-1; maybe TRBD1 (6 bases). This CDR3 is 15 amino acids long. The V and J ends lost 0 bases and 0 bases respectively, with 8 bases between them. Germline V lookup: CDR1 MNHEY, CDR2 SVGAGI. The CDR3 DNA follows: TGTGCCAGCAGTTACTCAGGGGGTATGAACACTGAAGCTTTCTTT. Its translation: CASSYSGGMNTEAFF.

The chain couples TRBV28 to TRBJ1-4, with D tentatively TRBD1 (5 bases). V shed 5 bases and J shed 8 bases, with 15 bases lying between them. This CDR3 is 14 amino acids long. CDR1 is MDHEN, CDR2 SYDVKM, per germline. The CDR3 protein is CASSRRGIREKLFF. In DNA, the CDR3 is TGTGCCAGCAGTCGGCGGGGGATACGGGAAAAACTGTTTTTT. Full variable domain (remainder filled in from reference TRBV28 and TRBJ1-4): DVKVTQSSRYLVKRTGEKVFLECVQDMDHENMFWYRQDPGLGLRLIYFSYDVKMKEKGDIPEGYSVSREKKERFSLILESASTNQTSMYLCASSRRGIREKLFFGSGTQLSVL.

The chain recombines TRBV30 with TRBJ1-5, with 8 bases lining up with TRBD1. This CDR3 is built from 15 residues. V lost 3 bases to trimming and J lost 6 bases; unmatched junction nucleotides: 10. In germline, CDR1 is GTSNPN, CDR2 SVGIG (reference sequence). The CDR3 region has the DNA TGTGCCTGGAGCGGAGGACAGGGTATGTTTCAGCCCCAGCATTTT. It yields the protein CAWSGGQGMFQPQHF.

This clone was seen more than once but under ten times. The chain uses TRBV19 and TRBJ1-3; D perhaps matches TRBD1 (6 bases). This CDR3 is 13 amino acids long. CDR1 and CDR2 from the germline V gene are LNHDA and SQIVND (reference sequence). The V end lost 6 bases, the J end lost 7 bases, and 13 bases lay between the germline ends. DNA of the CDR3: TGTGCCAGTAGCGGGGGGCTGCGGAACACCATATATTTT. It encodes CASSGGLRNTIYF.

The CDR3 DNA reads TGCGCCAGTTCAATCGGGACAGTTAGCCCACCCCTCCACTTT. Its translation is CASSIGTVSPPLHF. This sequence joins TRBV10-1 and TRBJ1-6; 7 bases align to TRBD1. Germline trimming cut 9 bases from V and 11 bases from J; bases unmatched to any gene: 13. Germline-derived CDR1 and CDR2 are WNHNN and SYGVQD (reference sequence). This CDR3 has 14 amino acids.

This clone turned up a few times. The chain couples TRBV5-1 to TRBJ2-1; 7 nucleotides line up with TRBD1. The J segment lost 5 bases and the V segment lost 5 bases, leaving 10 bases of the junction unmatched. Per the germline V gene, CDR1 is SGHRS and CDR2 is YFSETQ. The CDR3 is made up of 15 amino acids. This CDR3 is CASRRRQGEDNEQFF. The CDR3 DNA follows: TGCGCCAGCAGACGAAGACAGGGCGAGGACAATGAGCAGTTCTTC.

This clone turned up a few times. J is TRBJ1-6 and V is TRBV7-8; D is unresolved. This CDR3 is built from 15 residues. From germline, CDR1 is SGHVS and CDR2 FQNEAQ. The V end lost 5 bases, the J end lost 6 bases, and 14 bases lay between the germline ends. DNA for the CDR3: TGTGCCAGCAGCCCACAGACCAGATCTAATTCACCCCTCCACTTT. It encodes CASSPQTRSNSPLHF.

The chain employs TRBV7-9 and TRBJ2-3; 14 nucleotides match TRBD2. CDR3 length: 16 residues. Germline values: CDR1 SEHNR, CDR2 FQNEAQ (reference sequence). V trimming: 6 bases; J trimming: 5 bases; junction bases outside the gene matches: 7. CDR3 sequence reads: CASSPGLAGVGDTQYF. CDR3 nucleotides: TGTGCCAGCAGTCCGGGACTAGCGGGAGTTGGAGATACGCAGTATTTT.

This clone was seen a few times. The chain joins TRBV10-3 to TRBJ2-3; D gene uncertain. The length of the CDR3 is 13 residues. The V gene lost 4 bases and the J gene lost 8 bases, with 13 bases spanning the gap. Germline V gene data show CDR1 as ENHRY and CDR2 as SYGVKD. The CDR3 is CAISVDLTATQYF. CDR3 coding DNA: TGTGCCATCAGTGTAGACTTAACGGCTACGCAGTATTTT.

The chain uses TRBV27 and TRBJ1-2; 7 nucleotides align to TRBD1. With V trimmed by 5 bases and J by 0 bases, 9 bases remained unmatched. There are 16 residues in the CDR3. Per germline, CDR1 MNHEY and CDR2 SMNVEV (reference sequence). CDR3 sequence reads: CASSPTGAIANYGYTF. The DNA of the CDR3 is TGTGCCAGCAGTCCTACAGGGGCCATAGCTAACTATGGCTACACCTTC.

The V and J genes are TRBV10-3 and TRBJ1-2; D is undetermined. The CDR3 has 12 residues. The V end lost 8 bases, the J end lost 2 bases, and 9 bases lay between the germline ends. Germline CDR1 and CDR2: ENHRY and SYGVKD. CDR3 DNA sequence: TGTGCCATCTCTAGGGAGAACTATGGCTACACCTTC. It specifies CAISRENYGYTF.

V gene TRBV7-3 combines with J gene TRBJ2-2; 7 bases align to TRBD1. V was pared by 1 base and J by 4 bases, with 6 bases of the junction left unmatched. The germline CDR1 and CDR2 sequences are SGHTA and FQGTGA. The length of the CDR3 is 16 residues. The CDR3 DNA follows: TGTGCCAGCAGCTTAATGTCCGGGACAGTCACCGGGGAGCTGTTTTTT. As protein: CASSLMSGTVTGELFF.

This rearrangement joins TRBV27 to TRBJ1-2; D call uncertain. V lost 5 bases, J lost 8 bases, and 15 bases lay in between. Germline V gene lookup returns CDR1 MNHEY and CDR2 SMNVEV (reference sequence). This CDR3 has 13 amino acids. The CDR3 loop is CASSPEIEGGYTF. Written as DNA, the CDR3 is TGTGCCAGCAGTCCTGAGATAGAGGGCGGCTACACCTTC.

The chain carries TRBV5-1 and TRBJ2-7, with a weak D call TRBD2 (6 bases). Trimming stripped 5 bases from V and 3 bases from J, with 9 bases between. The CDR3 length is 12 residues. CDR1 is SGHRS, CDR2 YFSETQ, per germline. The CDR3 DNA follows: TGCGCCAGCAGGCGGGAAGACTACGAGCAGTACTTC. Its translation is CASRREDYEQYF.

The chain recombines TRBV6-1 with TRBJ1-5; the D is unclear. This CDR3 comprises 13 residues. Germline CDR1 and CDR2: MNHNS and SASEGT. The V end was cut by 3 bases, the J end by 9 bases, with 12 bases between. CDR3 bases: TGTGCCAGCAGTGACTGGTCGGGGATGCCCCAGCATTTT. Translated: CASSDWSGMPQHF.

This rearrangement joins TRBV7-3 to TRBJ2-3; 7 bases agree with TRBD2. The ends lost 1 base at V and 0 bases at J; junction bases unmatched: 4. Per germline, CDR1 SGHTA and CDR2 FQGTGA. The CDR3 is 16 residues long. The CDR3 nucleotides read TGTGCCAGCAGCTTAATGGGAGGGTTTAGCACAGATACGCAGTATTTT. It specifies CASSLMGGFSTDTQYF.

The chain carries TRBV27 and TRBJ2-2, with D tentatively TRBD2 (5 bases). Trimming removed 4 bases at V and 3 bases at J, with 6 bases between. This CDR3 spans 13 amino acids. Germline CDR1 is MNHEY and CDR2 is SMNVEV (reference sequence). The CDR3 bases are TGTGCCAGCAGTTCGGGATACACCGGGGAGCTGTTTTTT. Encoded protein: CASSSGYTGELFF.

This rearrangement joins TRBV27 to TRBJ1-2; TRBD1 matches 10 bases. The CDR3 contains 14 residues. Germline-derived CDR1 and CDR2 are MNHEY and SMNVEV (reference sequence). Germline trimming cut 5 bases from V and 6 bases from J; bases unmatched to any gene: 6. CDR3 in amino acids: CASSEIGTGDGYTF. The DNA for the CDR3 is TGTGCCAGCAGTGAAATAGGGACAGGGGATGGCTACACCTTC.